These 10 T cell receptor beta chains came from one sample sequenced in a study of blood T cell repertoires in COVID-19. Data came from immunoSEQ multiplex PCR; TCRdb stores just in-frame clones and leaves some out. The sample has 230,000 or so clones; more than 65% are singletons. The sample was peripheral blood. These receptor sequences come from a man aged 35 to 55 who had recovered from COVID-19.

This rearrangement joins TRBV30 to TRBJ1-2; TRBD1 matches at 7 bases. Unmatched junction bases numbered 4, after V lost 2 bases and J lost 7 bases. Germline values: CDR1 GTSNPN, CDR2 SVGIG (reference sequence). The CDR3 totals 12 residues. Here the CDR3 DNA reads TGTGCCTGGAGTAGACAGGGACGTGGCTACACCTTC. This codes for CAWSRQGRGYTF.

In its sample, this clone was seen many times. The chain has TRBV30 and TRBJ2-1; D possibly corresponds to TRBD1 (5 bases). V was shortened by 0 bases and J by 4 bases, with 10 bases between the two germline ends. Germline lookup yields CDR1 GTSNPN and CDR2 SVGIG (reference sequence). The length of the CDR3 is 14 residues. The CDR3 here is CAWSVLTGYNEQFF. The CDR3 DNA reads as TGTGCCTGGAGTGTATTAACAGGTTACAATGAGCAGTTCTTC.

The chain combines TRBV7-9 with TRBJ2-7; possible D gene TRBD1, 6 bases. The V end was cut by 3 bases, the J end by 2 bases, with 8 bases between. The CDR3 consists of 13 residues. Germline lookup yields CDR1 SEHNR and CDR2 FQNEAQ (reference sequence). In nucleotides, the CDR3 is TGTGCCAGCAGCTTTACAGGGCCCTACGAGCAGTACTTC. Its translation is CASSFTGPYEQYF.

This clone was recorded a few times. V gene TRBV7-2 combines with J gene TRBJ2-7; weak D call: TRBD1 (5 bases). Trimming cost V 5 bases and J 0 bases, with 11 bases left between them. The CDR3 has 14 residues. Germline V gene lookup returns CDR1 SGHTA and CDR2 FQGNSA. DNA of the CDR3: TGTGCCAGCAGCCCCATCAGGGACTCCTACGAGCAGTACTTC. It yields the protein CASSPIRDSYEQYF.

The chain is built from TRBV18 and TRBJ2-1; D unclear. This CDR3 spans 16 amino acids. Germline CDR1 reads KGHSH; CDR2 reads LQKENI. The V end lost 6 bases, the J end lost 0 bases, and 15 bases lay between the germline ends. This CDR3 is CASSSQLPSSYNEQFF. DNA of the CDR3: TGTGCCAGCTCCTCACAGCTACCAAGCTCCTACAATGAGCAGTTCTTC.

The V call is TRBV4-3, the J call TRBJ2-5; D not resolved. CDR3 length equals 14 residues. The germline V gene encodes CDR1 LGHNA and CDR2 YSLEER. The V end was cut by 0 bases, the J end by 2 bases, with 7 bases between. CDR3 coding DNA: TGCGCCAGCAGCCAAGATCAACAGCAAGAGACCCAGTACTTC. Its protein product is CASSQDQQQETQYF.

The rearrangement links TRBV15 to TRBJ2-1; the D gene is possibly TRBD1 (5 bases). Germline CDR1 is LNHNV and CDR2 is YYDKDF (reference sequence). The CDR3 loop spans 13 amino acids. V dropped 4 bases and J dropped 6 bases, with 10 bases sitting between them. CDR3 DNA: TGTGCCACCAGCAAGACAGTCCCCAATGAGCAGTTCTTC. Translating it yields CATSKTVPNEQFF.

The chain uses TRBV6-2 or TRBV6-3 and TRBJ2-1; 7 nucleotides match TRBD1. The CDR3 is 14 residues long. From germline, CDR1 is MNHEY and CDR2 SVGEGT. With 3 bases clipped from V and 5 bases from J, the junction kept 4 bases outside the gene matches. The CDR3 spells CASSYGDSHNEQFF. The CDR3 DNA reads as TGTGCCAGCAGTTATGGGGACAGTCACAATGAGCAGTTCTTC.

This clone occurred a few times. The chain recombines TRBV19 with TRBJ2-2; TRBD1 agrees at 8 bases. Trimming took 10 bases from V and 6 from J; bases not matched to a gene: 10. The CDR3 is made up of 14 amino acids. Germline CDR1 and CDR2: LNHDA and SQIVND (reference sequence). The CDR3 region has the DNA TGTGCCATTATGGACAGGGAAGGGGCCGGGGAGCTGTTTTTT. Translation: CAIMDREGAGELFF.

This clone was detected only a few times. The V and J genes are TRBV9 and TRBJ2-7; 8 bases fit TRBD2. The trim removed 7 bases at V and 2 bases at J, leaving 8 bases unmatched. This CDR3 comprises 14 residues. CDR1 and CDR2 (germline): SGDLS, YYNGEE. CDR3 DNA: TGTGCCAGCTCGGGGGGGGCGGGACCCTACGAGCAGTACTTC. The encoded protein is CASSGGAGPYEQYF.